One and the same sample provided the 26 T cell receptor beta chains below, sequenced in a study of cytomegalovirus exposure and HLA in healthy donors. The repertoire was sequenced with immunoSEQ multiplex PCR; TCRdb's copy has only in-frame clones and lacks some. The sample contains about 130,000 clones, about 88% of which appear only once. The specimen was PBMCs. These receptors were taken from a woman aged 18-29 years in good health and CMV-seronegative.

The rearrangement joins TRBV19 to TRBJ2-7; a weak D match, TRBD1 (6 bases). Germline assignment: CDR1 LNHDA and CDR2 SQIVND (reference sequence). The CDR3 extends over 16 amino acids. Trimming removed 2 bases at V and 2 bases at J, with 16 bases between. This CDR3 reads CASSINPGAGPYEQYV. In DNA, the CDR3 is TGTGCCAGTAGTATAAACCCAGGGGCAGGCCCCTACGAGCAGTACGTC.

This clone was detected only once. The chain has TRBV6-6 and TRBJ1-5; 11 bases align to TRBD1. The CDR3 sequence is 16 residues long. Germline lookup yields CDR1 MNHNY and CDR2 SVGAGI (reference sequence). V shed 5 bases, J shed 3 bases, and the junction held 6 bases outside the gene matches. The CDR3 nucleotides read TGTGCCAGCAGTAACCTGGGACAGGGGGACAATCAGCCCCAGCATTTT. Translated: CASSNLGQGDNQPQHF.

CDR3 region: CASSQQGLGNQPQHF. CDR3 nucleotides: TGTGCCAGCAGCCAACAGGGCTTGGGCAATCAGCCCCAGCATTTT. The rearrangement uses TRBV11-2 and TRBJ1-5; D possibly corresponds to TRBD1 (6 bases). V was pared by 5 bases and J by 2 bases, with 13 bases between. CDR1 SGHAT and CDR2 FQNNGV come from the germline V gene. The CDR3 is made up of 15 amino acids.

The rearrangement links TRBV13 to TRBJ2-7; no reliable D call. V was cut by 3 bases and J by 0 bases, with 3 bases left in between. CDR3 length equals 12 residues. The germline V gene has CDR1 PRHDT and CDR2 FYEKMQ (reference sequence). The CDR3 loop is CASSLSSYEQYF. In nucleotides, the CDR3 is TGTGCCAGCAGCTTGAGCTCCTACGAGCAGTACTTC.

The J gene is TRBJ2-7, the V gene TRBV28; 10 bases align to TRBD1. The germline CDR1 and CDR2 sequences are MDHEN and SYDVKM. Trimming at V came to 5 bases and at J to 0 bases, leaving 10 bases not matched to a gene. The CDR3 length is 17 residues. CDR3 nucleotides: TGTGCCAGCAGTCCAGCCCTGGGACAGGGGAGCTCCTACGAGCAGTACTTC. As protein: CASSPALGQGSSYEQYF.

The rearrangement links TRBV28 to TRBJ2-7; 8 nucleotides align to TRBD1. CDR3 length equals 15 residues. J was trimmed by 6 bases and V by 6 bases; bases with no gene match: 13. Germline V gives CDR1 MDHEN, CDR2 SYDVKM. CDR3 sequence: CASRPASGTGTEQYV. The CDR3 region has the DNA TGTGCCAGCAGACCCGCTTCCGGGACAGGAACCGAGCAGTACGTC.

The chain has TRBV29-1 and TRBJ1-5; 9 bases line up with TRBD1. The CDR3 is made up of 12 amino acids. The germline gives CDR1 SQVTM, CDR2 ANQGSEA. V was pared by 7 bases and J by 5 bases, with 3 bases of the junction left unmatched. The CDR3 DNA follows: TGCAGCGCCCGGACAGGGGATCAGCCCCAGCATTTT. Protein product: CSARTGDQPQHF.

The chain recombines TRBV4-3 with TRBJ2-1, with 10 bases identical to TRBD1. Germline V gene lookup returns CDR1 LGHNA and CDR2 YSLEER. The CDR3 has 17 amino acids. V was pared by 3 bases and J by 0 bases, with 5 bases of the junction left unmatched. Written as DNA, the CDR3 is TGCGCCAGCAGCCAGGAGACAGGGGGCAGCTCCTACAATGAGCAGTTCTTC. Its protein is CASSQETGGSSYNEQFF.

The table lists this clone with a few counts. CDR3 sequence (DNA): TGCGCCAGCAGTGAGGGACAGCCTAATCAGCCCCAGCATTTT. This translates into CASSEGQPNQPQHF. This rearrangement joins TRBV10-2 to TRBJ1-5, with a tentative D call TRBD1 (6 bases). The V and J ends lost 2 bases and 4 bases respectively, with 9 bases between them. CDR3 length: 14 amino acids. Per the germline V gene, CDR1 is WSHSY and CDR2 is SAAADI.

The chain has TRBV2 and TRBJ2-6, with no clear D. V lost 4 bases and J 0 bases, leaving 4 bases between the germline ends. The CDR3 runs 14 residues. The germline gives CDR1 SNHLY, CDR2 FYNNEI. The CDR3 nucleotides are TGTGCCAGCAGTGTCCGCTCTGGGGCCAACGTCCTGACTTTC. It is translated as CASSVRSGANVLTF.

The chain carries TRBV19 and TRBJ2-7; D call uncertain. The CDR3 sequence is 14 residues long. The germline CDR1 and CDR2 sequences are LNHDA and SQIVND (reference sequence). V was clipped by 3 bases and J by 7 bases, with 16 bases between them. CDR3 protein: CASSIFPGSWEQYF. As DNA, the CDR3 is TGTGCCAGTAGTATTTTCCCAGGAAGTTGGGAGCAGTACTTC.

The chain is built from TRBV7-9 and TRBJ1-4; unclear D gene. V dropped 5 bases and J dropped 6 bases, with 10 bases sitting between them. Germline V lookup: CDR1 SEHNR, CDR2 FQNEAQ (reference sequence). The CDR3 has 13 amino acids. CDR3 in DNA: TGTGCCAGCAGCCCCGGGAACGATGAAAAACTGTTTTTT. This gives the protein CASSPGNDEKLFF.

V and J are TRBV19 and TRBJ2-7; 9 bases match TRBD2. The J segment lost 5 bases and the V segment lost 6 bases, leaving 8 bases of the junction unmatched. Per the germline V gene, CDR1 is LNHDA and CDR2 is SQIVND (reference sequence). CDR3 size: 14 residues. The CDR3 nucleotides read TGTGCCAGTAGCCCGGGACTAGCTCACCACGAGCAGTACTTC. This encodes CASSPGLAHHEQYF.

V usage is TRBV7-2 and J usage is TRBJ1-1; perhaps TRBD1 as D (6 bases). V lost 1 base to trimming and J lost 0 bases, with 9 bases between them. The CDR3 runs to 15 residues. Germline V CDR1 and CDR2: SGHTA, FQGNSA. The CDR3: CASSLVGAVNTEAFF. CDR3 nucleotides: TGTGCCAGCAGCTTAGTGGGGGCCGTGAACACTGAAGCTTTCTTT.

The rearrangement links TRBV2 to TRBJ2-5; D unclear. From germline, CDR1 is SNHLY and CDR2 FYNNEI. Trimming cost V 2 bases and J 4 bases, with 11 bases left between them. The CDR3 spans 14 residues. CDR3 in DNA: TGTGCCAGCAGTGAAAAGTGGGCGTCAGAGACCCAGTACTTC. Translated: CASSEKWASETQYF.

The chain couples TRBV5-1 to TRBJ2-1, with D possibly being TRBD2 (6 bases). The CDR3 has 15 amino acids. The germline V and J ends were trimmed by 0 bases and 4 bases, with 11 bases remaining between them. The V gene's germline CDR1 is SGHRS and CDR2 YFSETQ. DNA of the CDR3: TGCGCCAGCAGCTTGGGGGACTTAGCGTACAATGAGCAGTTCTTC. Amino acids: CASSLGDLAYNEQFF.

The CDR3 loop is CASSPGGEDIQYF. The CDR3 DNA reads TGTGCCAGCTCACCAGGGGGCGAGGACATTCAGTACTTC. This sequence joins TRBV18 and TRBJ2-4; possibly TRBD1 for D (6 bases). Trimming removed 2 bases from V and 8 bases from J, with 10 bases in between. Germline values: CDR1 KGHSH, CDR2 LQKENI. This CDR3 region has 13 residues.

The V call is TRBV5-6, the J call TRBJ1-1; D is unclear. Germline V gene sequence: CDR1 SGHDT, CDR2 YYEEEE. The CDR3 spans 14 residues. The V end lost 0 bases, the J end lost 0 bases, and 6 bases lay between the germline ends. As DNA, the CDR3 is TGTGCCAGCAGCTTGGTTTCCTTGAACACTGAAGCTTTCTTT. This codes for CASSLVSLNTEAFF. Combining the CDR3 with reference TRBV5-6 and TRBJ1-1 gives the whole variable domain DAGVTQSPTHLIKTRGQQVTLRCSPKSGHDTVSWYQQALGQGPQFIFQYYEEEERQRGNFPDRFSGHQFPNYSSELNVNALLLGDSALYLCASSLVSLNTEAFFGQGTRLTVV.

V gene TRBV28 combines with J gene TRBJ2-7, with 9 bases lining up with TRBD2. The germline V gene has CDR1 MDHEN and CDR2 SYDVKM. Germline trimming cut 7 bases from V and 1 base from J; bases unmatched to any gene: 8. The CDR3 spans 15 residues. This CDR3 is CASTVTSGSSYEQYF. CDR3 DNA: TGTGCCAGCACCGTAACTAGCGGGTCATCCTACGAGCAGTACTTC. Filled out from reference TRBV28 and TRBJ2-7, the complete variable domain reads DVKVTQSSRYLVKRTGEKVFLECVQDMDHENMFWYRQDPGLGLRLIYFSYDVKMKEKGDIPEGYSVSREKKERFSLILESASTNQTSMYLCASTVTSGSSYEQYFGPGTRLTVT.

V is TRBV7-9 and J is TRBJ1-5; D is perhaps TRBD1 (5 bases). CDR3 length equals 16 residues. Germline CDR1 reads SEHNR; CDR2 reads FQNEAQ (reference sequence). V was clipped by 1 base and J by 2 bases, with 12 bases between them. CDR3 bases: TGTGCCAGCAGCTTAGGCAGGGTCGGTCGCAATCAGCCCCAGCATTTT. This gives the protein CASSLGRVGRNQPQHF.

The V gene is TRBV10-2, the J gene TRBJ2-5, with 7 bases aligning to TRBD1. The ends lost 6 bases at V and 3 bases at J; junction bases unmatched: 1. The V gene's germline CDR1 is WSHSY and CDR2 SAAADI. This CDR3 spans 12 amino acids. CDR3 in DNA: TGCGCCAGCAGCAGGGGGAAAGAGACCCAGTACTTC. Translating it yields CASSRGKETQYF.

This chain connects TRBV25-1 to TRBJ2-7, with 9 bases aligning to TRBD2. The CDR3 extends over 17 amino acids. Germline V gene sequence: CDR1 MGHDK, CDR2 SYGVNS. J gave up 6 bases and V 5 bases, and 17 bases lay outside the gene matches. The CDR3: CASSRNFMGGRVGEQYF. The CDR3 region has the DNA TGTGCCAGCAGTCGAAATTTTATGGGCGGGAGGGTCGGCGAGCAGTACTTC.

The gene calls are TRBV19 and TRBJ1-2, with 7 bases identical to TRBD1. This CDR3 has 13 residues. The germline V gene encodes CDR1 LNHDA and CDR2 SQIVND (reference sequence). The V gene end was trimmed by 3 bases and the J gene end by 9 bases; junction bases not matched to a gene: 7. The CDR3 here is CASSMGDRDSYTF. Here the CDR3 DNA reads TGTGCCAGTAGTATGGGAGACAGGGACAGCTACACCTTC.

This clone was seen just once. V gene TRBV2 combines with J gene TRBJ2-6; 9 bases fit TRBD1. The germline V gene has CDR1 SNHLY and CDR2 FYNNEI. With V trimmed by 3 bases and J by 3 bases, 9 bases remained unmatched. This CDR3 comprises 18 residues. CDR3 residues: CASSETTGGIGGANVLTF. CDR3 sequence (DNA): TGTGCCAGCAGTGAGACTACAGGGGGCATCGGTGGGGCCAACGTCCTGACTTTC.

The chain is built from TRBV10-2 and TRBJ2-1; D is ambiguous. V was cut by 3 bases and J by 5 bases, with 8 bases left in between. The CDR3 runs to 13 residues. From germline, CDR1 is WSHSY and CDR2 SAAADI. This chain's CDR3 is CASSDEQNNEQFF. DNA for the CDR3: TGCGCCAGCAGTGATGAACAGAACAATGAGCAGTTCTTC.

V gene TRBV6-5 combines with J gene TRBJ2-3; D not certain. The CDR3 covers 14 residues. Germline V gives CDR1 MNHEY, CDR2 SVGAGI. V was clipped by 6 bases and J by 3 bases, with 13 bases between them. Written as DNA, the CDR3 is TGTGCCAGCAGCAGACACCTTACAACAGATACGCAGTATTTT. Translating gives CASSRHLTTDTQYF.